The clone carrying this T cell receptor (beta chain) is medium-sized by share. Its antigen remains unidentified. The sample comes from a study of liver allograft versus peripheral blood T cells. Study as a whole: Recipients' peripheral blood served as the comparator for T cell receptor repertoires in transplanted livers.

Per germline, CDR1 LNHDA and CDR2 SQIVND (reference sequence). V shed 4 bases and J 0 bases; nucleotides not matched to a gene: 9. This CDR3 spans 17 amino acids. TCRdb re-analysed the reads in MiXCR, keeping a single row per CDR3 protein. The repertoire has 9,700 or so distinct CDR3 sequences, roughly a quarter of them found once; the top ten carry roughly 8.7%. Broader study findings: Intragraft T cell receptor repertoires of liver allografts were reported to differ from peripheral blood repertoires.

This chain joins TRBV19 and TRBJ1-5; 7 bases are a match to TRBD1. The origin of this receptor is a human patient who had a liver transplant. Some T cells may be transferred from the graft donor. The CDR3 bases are TGTGCCAGTAGTACCGGACCGGGACAGTATAGCAATCAGCCCCAGCATTTT. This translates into CASSTGPGQYSNQPQHF. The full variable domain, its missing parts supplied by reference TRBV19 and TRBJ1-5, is DGGITQSPKYLFRKEGQNVTLSCEQNLNHDAMYWYRQDPGQGLRLIYYSQIVNDFQKGDIAEGYSVSREKKESFPLTVTSAQKNPTAFYLCASSTGPGQYSNQPQHFGDGTRLSIL.